A single sample gave rise to the 8 T cell receptor beta chains below, sequenced in a study of T cells in Graves' hyperthyroidism and ophthalmopathy. TCR beta CDR3 regions were amplified from RNA transcripts. HTBI primers were employed in a first-round RT-PCR of the TCR CDR3. TCRdb reprocessed the multiplex PCR reads with MiXCR, giving one entry per CDR3 protein. The sample yields approximately 490,000 distinct CDR3 sequences, around a fifth seen once. Material for sequencing was blood. Receptors were obtained from a woman aged 70 to 79 with Graves' ophthalmopathy.

At least ten counts were recorded for this clonotype. Here the CDR3 DNA reads TGTGCCAGCAGCTTAGCGGGAGCGGGAGGGAGCACAGATACGCAGTATTTT. Its translation: CASSLAGAGGSTDTQYF. The chain has TRBV7-2 and TRBJ2-3; TRBD2 agrees at 10 bases. In germline, CDR1 is SGHTA, CDR2 FQGNSA. Trimming at V came to 0 bases and at J to 0 bases, leaving 3 bases not matched to a gene. CDR3 length: 17 residues.

This clonotype occurred a few times. The chain recombines TRBV6-1 with TRBJ2-1; either TRBD1 or TRBD2 may supply D (5 bases each). Trimming removed 2 bases at V and 5 bases at J, with 10 bases between. From germline, CDR1 is MNHNS and CDR2 SASEGT. The CDR3 runs to 14 residues. CDR3 nucleotides: TGTGCCAGCAGTGAATCGGGGACCCACAATGAGCAGTTCTTC. This codes for CASSESGTHNEQFF.

The V gene is TRBV19, the J gene TRBJ2-3; D is tentatively TRBD1 or TRBD2 (6 bases each). CDR3 length: 18 residues. Germline CDR1 and CDR2: LNHDA and SQIVND (reference sequence). Trimming removed 5 bases from V and 0 bases from J, with 21 bases in between. CDR3 loop: CASSPGAYRTTSTDTQYF. Here the CDR3 DNA reads TGTGCCAGTAGTCCGGGGGCCTACCGAACTACTAGCACAGATACGCAGTATTTT.

This clonotype was picked up a small number of times. The gene calls are TRBV28 and TRBJ1-5; D is uncertain. Per germline, CDR1 MDHEN and CDR2 SYDVKM. V was cut by 5 bases and J by 0 bases, with 11 bases left in between. The CDR3 is 15 residues long. CDR3 in amino acids: CASSLAAFSNQPQHF. CDR3 sequence (DNA): TGTGCCAGCAGTCTCGCCGCCTTTAGCAATCAGCCCCAGCATTTT.

This clonotype was counted a few times. The CDR3 loop is CASSPPHKNTGELFF. The CDR3 DNA is TGTGCCAGTAGTCCCCCCCACAAGAACACCGGGGAGCTGTTTTTT. V usage is TRBV19 and J usage is TRBJ2-2; D gene ambiguous. Germline CDR1 and CDR2: LNHDA and SQIVND (reference sequence). Trimming removed 5 bases at V and 1 base at J, with 11 bases between. This CDR3 contains 15 residues.

In its sample, this clonotype was seen a few times. This chain links TRBV6-1 with TRBJ1-5; possibly TRBD1 for D (5 bases). This CDR3 comprises 17 residues. V was trimmed by 4 bases and J by 2 bases, leaving 18 bases between them. CDR1 is MNHNS, CDR2 SASEGT, per germline. The CDR3 nucleotides are TGTGCCAGCAGTGGAGGGCGGGGGGTCTCGGGCAATCAGCCCCAGCATTTT. Residues: CASSGGRGVSGNQPQHF.

The rearrangement links TRBV7-2 to TRBJ1-2; D gene unclear. V gave up 2 bases and J gave up 3 bases, with 16 bases separating them. CDR1 SGHTA and CDR2 FQGNSA come from the germline V gene. This CDR3 contains 16 residues. The CDR3 spells CASSLSVPQDDYGYTF. The DNA for the CDR3 is TGTGCCAGCAGCTTATCCGTCCCTCAGGACGACTATGGCTACACCTTC.

The V call is TRBV7-8, the J call TRBJ2-6; 12 bases agree with TRBD2. There are 19 residues in the CDR3. J was trimmed by 2 bases and V by 4 bases; bases with no gene match: 9. The germline CDR1 and CDR2 sequences are SGHVS and FQNEAQ. The CDR3 loop is CASSYAGTSGPTGANVLTF. In nucleotides, the CDR3 is TGTGCCAGCAGCTACGCCGGGACTAGCGGGCCTACTGGGGCCAACGTCCTGACTTTC.